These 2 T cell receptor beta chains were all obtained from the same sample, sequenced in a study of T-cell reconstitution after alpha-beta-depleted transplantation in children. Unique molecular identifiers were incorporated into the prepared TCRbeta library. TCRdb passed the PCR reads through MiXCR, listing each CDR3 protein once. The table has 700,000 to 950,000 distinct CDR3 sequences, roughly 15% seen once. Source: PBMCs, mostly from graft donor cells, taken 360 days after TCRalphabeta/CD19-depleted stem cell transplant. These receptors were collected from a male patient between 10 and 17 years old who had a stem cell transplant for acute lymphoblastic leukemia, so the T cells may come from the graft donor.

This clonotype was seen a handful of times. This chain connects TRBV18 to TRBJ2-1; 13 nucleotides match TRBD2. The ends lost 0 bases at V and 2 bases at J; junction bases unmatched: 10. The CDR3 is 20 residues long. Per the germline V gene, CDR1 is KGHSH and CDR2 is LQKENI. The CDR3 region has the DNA TGTGCCAGCTCACCACCAGCTTGGAAACTAGCGGGAGGGCCCTACAATGAGCAGTTCTTC. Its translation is CASSPPAWKLAGGPYNEQFF.

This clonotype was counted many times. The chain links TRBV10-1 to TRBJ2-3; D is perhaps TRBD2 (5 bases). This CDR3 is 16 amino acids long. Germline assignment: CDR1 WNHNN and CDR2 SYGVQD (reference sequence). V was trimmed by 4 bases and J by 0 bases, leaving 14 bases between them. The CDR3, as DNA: TGCGCCAGCAGTGGGACCTCACGGGAAAGCACAGATACGCAGTATTTT. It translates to CASSGTSRESTDTQYF.